This entry is about one T cell receptor beta chain. No antigen is known for it. These data belong to a study of PD-1 blockade in classical Hodgkin lymphoma. Study at large: Patients were infused with nivolumab 3 mg/kg every 2 weeks. Study outcomes and limitations: At baseline, newly diagnosed patients reportedly showed less TCR diversity than healthy donors. There was a significant rise in CD4+ TCR diversity by C4D1, with no such rise for CD8+.

The CDR3 extends over 14 amino acids. The germline V gene encodes CDR1 SGHVT and CDR2 SQSDAQ. Deletions cut 2 bases from V and 4 bases from J, with 11 bases between. Data came from immunoSEQ multiplex PCR; TCRdb stores just in-frame clones and leaves some out. Among about 21,000 clones, 68% were seen once, and the ten largest hold 5.8%. All the patients suffered relapse after autologous stem cell transplantation, and brentuximab vedotin exposure differed. The sequencing here drew on peripheral blood mononuclear cells (PBMCs), taken at baseline. This clonotype was sampled from a human donor with classical Hodgkin lymphoma. This chain joins TRBV7-4 and TRBJ1-1; D is possibly TRBD1 (6 bases). The CDR3 spells CASSLSNRVTEAFF. CDR3 DNA sequence: TGTGCCAGCAGCTTAAGTAACAGGGTCACTGAAGCTTTCTTT.